One sample yielded the 4 T cell receptor beta chains listed below, sequenced in a study of T cell changes during pregnancy in multiple sclerosis. Sequencing used immunoSEQ multiplex PCR; TCRdb keeps in-frame clones, though not all of them. The sample shows about 66,000 clones, around 90% of them seen only once. Sequenced here: CD8+ T cells from peripheral blood mononuclear cells, sampled before pregnancy. These receptors were obtained from a female donor with multiple sclerosis, enrolled in a pregnancy study.

V and J are TRBV6-5 and TRBJ2-1; 9 bases are shared with TRBD1. Trimming removed 4 bases from V and 4 bases from J; junction bases left unmatched: 5. Germline assignment: CDR1 MNHEY and CDR2 SVGAGI. The CDR3 length is 15 residues. The CDR3 is CASSFSGTGYNEQFF. CDR3 DNA: TGTGCCAGCAGTTTCTCCGGGACAGGGTACAATGAGCAGTTCTTC.

This CDR3 reads CASSGYPGLAGPQETQYF. CDR3 coding DNA: TGTGCCAGCAGTGGGTATCCGGGACTAGCGGGGCCCCAAGAGACCCAGTACTTC. V usage is TRBV2 and J usage is TRBJ2-5; 13 nucleotides align to TRBD2. Trimming cost V 4 bases and J 1 base; bases outside gene matches: 9. This CDR3 has 18 amino acids. Germline-derived CDR1 and CDR2 are SNHLY and FYNNEI.

This clone was detected a few times. The V gene is TRBV2, the J gene TRBJ1-1, with D unresolved. Trimming took 4 bases from V and 1 from J, leaving 4 bases between them. CDR1 SNHLY and CDR2 FYNNEI come from the germline V gene. This CDR3 spans 12 amino acids. The CDR3 bases are TGTGCCAGCAGTGTCAAGAACACTGAAGCTTTCTTT. Its translation is CASSVKNTEAFF.

This sequence joins TRBV5-6 and TRBJ2-2; 11 positions agree with TRBD1. CDR1 is SGHDT, CDR2 YYEEEE, per germline. After removal of 0 bases from V and 6 bases from J, the junction contained 4 bases not matched to a gene. The CDR3 is made up of 16 amino acids. As DNA, the CDR3 is TGTGCCAGCAGCTTGGTCGGACAGGGGGCCGCCGGGGAGCTGTTTTTT. It specifies CASSLVGQGAAGELFF.